This T cell receptor beta chain was sequenced for a study of T cell repertoires in cytomegalovirus infection. A single record per CDR3 protein comes from TCRdb applying MiXCR to the reads. The sample holds 900,000 to 950,000 distinct CDR3 sequences, approximately 32% seen once. As for this clonotype: Antigen: not known.

The sequences come from cultured CD8+ T cells from PBMCs, collected from culture after CMV antigen stimulation. The source is a human donor in good health (CMV status not recorded). Some clones in this sample may be carry-over from other donors' samples.

CDR3 sequence reads: CASSQTGGLGELFF. The CDR3 bases are TGTGCCAGCAGTCAGACAGGGGGCCTCGGGGAGCTGTTTTTT. V gene TRBV2 combines with J gene TRBJ2-2, with TRBD1 identical over 10 bases. V shed 5 bases and J 7 bases; nucleotides not matched to a gene: 4. Germline CDR1 SNHLY, CDR2 FYNNEI. The CDR3 extends over 14 amino acids. The complete variable domain, with remaining parts taken from reference TRBV2 and TRBJ2-2, reads EPEVTQTPSHQVTQMGQEVILRCVPISNHLYFYWYRQILGQKVEFLVSFYNNEISEKSEIFDDQFSVERPDGSNFTLKIRSTKLEDSAMYFCASSQTGGLGELFFGEGSRLTVL.